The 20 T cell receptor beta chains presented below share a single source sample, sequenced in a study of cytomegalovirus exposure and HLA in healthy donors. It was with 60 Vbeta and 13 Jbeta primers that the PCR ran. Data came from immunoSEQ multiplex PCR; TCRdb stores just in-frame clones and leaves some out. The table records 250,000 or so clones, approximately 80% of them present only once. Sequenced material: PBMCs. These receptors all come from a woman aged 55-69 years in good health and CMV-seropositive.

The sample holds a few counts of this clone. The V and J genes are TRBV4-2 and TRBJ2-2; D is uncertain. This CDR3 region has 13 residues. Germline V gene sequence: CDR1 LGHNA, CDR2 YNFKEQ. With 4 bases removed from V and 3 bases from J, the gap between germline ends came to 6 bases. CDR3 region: CASSPQYTGELFF. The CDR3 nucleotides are TGTGCCAGCAGCCCTCAGTACACCGGGGAGCTGTTTTTT.

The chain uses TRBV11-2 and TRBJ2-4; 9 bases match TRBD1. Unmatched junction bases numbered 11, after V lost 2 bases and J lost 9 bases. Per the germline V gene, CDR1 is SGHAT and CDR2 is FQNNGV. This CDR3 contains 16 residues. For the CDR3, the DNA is TGTGCCAGCAGCTTACTCCGCACGACAGGGGGGACCATTCAGTACTTC. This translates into CASSLLRTTGGTIQYF.

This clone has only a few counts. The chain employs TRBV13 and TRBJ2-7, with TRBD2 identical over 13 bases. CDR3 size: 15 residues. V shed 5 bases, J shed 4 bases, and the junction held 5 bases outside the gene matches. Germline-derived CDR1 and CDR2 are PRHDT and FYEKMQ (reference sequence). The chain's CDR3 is CASSDRLAGGYEQYF. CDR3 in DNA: TGTGCCAGCAGCGACAGACTAGCGGGAGGATACGAGCAGTACTTC. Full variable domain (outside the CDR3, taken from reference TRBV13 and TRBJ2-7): AAGVIQSPRHLIKEKRETATLKCYPIPRHDTVYWYQQGPGQDPQFLISFYEKMQSDKGSIPDRFSAQQFSDYHSELNMSSLELGDSALYFCASSDRLAGGYEQYFGPGTRLTVT.

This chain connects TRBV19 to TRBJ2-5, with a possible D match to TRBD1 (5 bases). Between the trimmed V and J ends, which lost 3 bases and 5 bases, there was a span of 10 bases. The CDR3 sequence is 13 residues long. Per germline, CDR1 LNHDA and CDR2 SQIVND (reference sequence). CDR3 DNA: TGTGCCAGTAGTATGTTTAGGGGTGAGACCCAGTACTTC. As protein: CASSMFRGETQYF.

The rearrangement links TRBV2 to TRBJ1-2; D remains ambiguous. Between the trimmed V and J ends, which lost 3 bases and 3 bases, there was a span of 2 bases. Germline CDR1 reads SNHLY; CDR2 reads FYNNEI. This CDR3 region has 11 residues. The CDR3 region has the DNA TGTGCCAGCAGTGACGACTATGGCTACACCTTC. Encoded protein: CASSDDYGYTF.

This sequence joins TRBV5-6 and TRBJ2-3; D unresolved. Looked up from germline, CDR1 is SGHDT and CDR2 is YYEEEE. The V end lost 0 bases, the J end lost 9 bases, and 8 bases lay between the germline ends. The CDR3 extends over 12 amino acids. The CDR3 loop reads CASSLGHVTQYF. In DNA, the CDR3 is TGTGCCAGCAGCTTGGGACACGTAACGCAGTATTTT.

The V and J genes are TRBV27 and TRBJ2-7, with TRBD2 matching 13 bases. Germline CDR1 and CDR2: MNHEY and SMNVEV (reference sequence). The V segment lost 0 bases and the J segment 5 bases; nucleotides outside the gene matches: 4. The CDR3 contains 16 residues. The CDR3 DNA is TGTGCCAGCAGTTTATCGACTAGCGGGAGGTCCCACGAGCAGTACTTC. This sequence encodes CASSLSTSGRSHEQYF.

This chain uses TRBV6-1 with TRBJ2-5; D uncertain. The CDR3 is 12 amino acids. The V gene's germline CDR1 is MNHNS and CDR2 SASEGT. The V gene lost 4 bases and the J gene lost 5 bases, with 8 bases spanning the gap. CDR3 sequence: CASSGILETQYF. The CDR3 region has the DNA TGTGCCAGCAGTGGTATCTTGGAGACCCAGTACTTC.

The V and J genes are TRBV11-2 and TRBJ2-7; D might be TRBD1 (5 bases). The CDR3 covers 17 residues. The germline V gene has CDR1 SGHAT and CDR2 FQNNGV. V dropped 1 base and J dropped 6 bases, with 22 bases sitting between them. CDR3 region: CASSLGRVLEPPGEQYF. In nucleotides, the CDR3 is TGTGCCAGCAGCTTAGGCAGGGTTTTGGAACCGCCCGGCGAGCAGTACTTC.

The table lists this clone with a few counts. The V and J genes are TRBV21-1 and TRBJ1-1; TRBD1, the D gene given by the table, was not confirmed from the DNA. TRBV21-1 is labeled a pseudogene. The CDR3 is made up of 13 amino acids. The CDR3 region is CASSNPGQVPPFF. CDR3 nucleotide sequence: TGTGCCAGCAGCAATCCGGGACAGGTTCCCCCTTTCTTT.

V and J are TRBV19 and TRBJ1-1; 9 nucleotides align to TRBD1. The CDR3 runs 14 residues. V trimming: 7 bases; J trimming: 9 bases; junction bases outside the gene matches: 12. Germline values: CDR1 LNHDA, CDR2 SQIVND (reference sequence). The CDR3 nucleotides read TGTGCCAGTATGTGGGGACAGGGTTTCGGGAAAGCTTTCTTT. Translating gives CASMWGQGFGKAFF.

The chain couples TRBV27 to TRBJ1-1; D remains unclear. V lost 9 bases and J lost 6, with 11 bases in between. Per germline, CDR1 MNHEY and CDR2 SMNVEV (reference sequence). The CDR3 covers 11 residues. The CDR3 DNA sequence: TGTGCCAGTGGGAGGTCCGCTGAAGCTTTCTTT. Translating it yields CASGRSAEAFF.

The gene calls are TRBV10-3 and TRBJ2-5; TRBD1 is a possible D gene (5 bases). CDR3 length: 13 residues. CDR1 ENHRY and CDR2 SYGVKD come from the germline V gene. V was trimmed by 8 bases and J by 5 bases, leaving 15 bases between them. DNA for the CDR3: TGTGCCATCGCCTCAACCAGGGCTGAGACCCAGTACTTC. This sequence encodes CAIASTRAETQYF.

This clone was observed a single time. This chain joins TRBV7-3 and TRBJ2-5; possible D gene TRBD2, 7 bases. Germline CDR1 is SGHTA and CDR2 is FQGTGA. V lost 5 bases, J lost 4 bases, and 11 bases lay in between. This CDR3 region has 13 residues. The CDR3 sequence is CASSQGGGETQYF. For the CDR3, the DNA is TGTGCCAGCAGCCAAGGGGGGGGAGAGACCCAGTACTTC.

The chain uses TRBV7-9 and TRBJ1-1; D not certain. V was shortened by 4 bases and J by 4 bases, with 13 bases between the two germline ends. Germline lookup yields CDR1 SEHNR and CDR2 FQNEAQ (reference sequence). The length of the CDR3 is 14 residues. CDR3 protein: CASSSRSVVTEAFF. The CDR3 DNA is TGTGCCAGCAGCTCACGGTCGGTGGTCACTGAAGCTTTCTTT.

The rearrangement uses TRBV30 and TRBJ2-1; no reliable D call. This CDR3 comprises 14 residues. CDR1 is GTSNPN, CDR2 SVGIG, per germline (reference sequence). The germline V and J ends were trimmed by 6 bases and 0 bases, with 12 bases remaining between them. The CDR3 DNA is TGTGCCTGCAATCGGGTAGGCTCCTACAATGAGCAGTTCTTC. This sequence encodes CACNRVGSYNEQFF.

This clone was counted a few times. CDR3 region: CATSRDRSQPQHF. The DNA for the CDR3 is TGTGCCACCAGCAGAGATAGGAGTCAGCCCCAGCATTTT. The rearrangement uses TRBV15 and TRBJ1-5, with unresolved D. This CDR3 is 13 amino acids long. Germline V gene sequence: CDR1 LNHNV, CDR2 YYDKDF (reference sequence). V dropped 0 bases and J dropped 6 bases, with 6 bases sitting between them.

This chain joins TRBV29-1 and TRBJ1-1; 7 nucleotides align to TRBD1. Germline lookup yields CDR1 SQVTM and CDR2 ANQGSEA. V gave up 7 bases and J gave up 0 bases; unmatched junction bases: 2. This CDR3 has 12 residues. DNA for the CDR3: TGCAGCGGGGGACAGTTGAACACTGAAGCTTTCTTT. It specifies CSGGQLNTEAFF.

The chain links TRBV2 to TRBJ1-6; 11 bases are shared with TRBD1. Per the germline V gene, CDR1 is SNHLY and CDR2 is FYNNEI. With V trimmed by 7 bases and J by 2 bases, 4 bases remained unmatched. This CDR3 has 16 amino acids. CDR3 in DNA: TGTGCCAGCAATCGGGACAGGGGGACCTATAATTCACCCCTCCACTTT. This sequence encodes CASNRDRGTYNSPLHF.

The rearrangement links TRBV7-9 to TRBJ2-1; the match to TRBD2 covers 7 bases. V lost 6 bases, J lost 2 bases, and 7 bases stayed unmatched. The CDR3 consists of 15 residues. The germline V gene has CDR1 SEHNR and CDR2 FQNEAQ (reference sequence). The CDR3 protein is CASSIPSGTYNEQFF. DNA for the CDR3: TGTGCCAGCAGTATCCCTAGCGGAACCTACAATGAGCAGTTCTTC.